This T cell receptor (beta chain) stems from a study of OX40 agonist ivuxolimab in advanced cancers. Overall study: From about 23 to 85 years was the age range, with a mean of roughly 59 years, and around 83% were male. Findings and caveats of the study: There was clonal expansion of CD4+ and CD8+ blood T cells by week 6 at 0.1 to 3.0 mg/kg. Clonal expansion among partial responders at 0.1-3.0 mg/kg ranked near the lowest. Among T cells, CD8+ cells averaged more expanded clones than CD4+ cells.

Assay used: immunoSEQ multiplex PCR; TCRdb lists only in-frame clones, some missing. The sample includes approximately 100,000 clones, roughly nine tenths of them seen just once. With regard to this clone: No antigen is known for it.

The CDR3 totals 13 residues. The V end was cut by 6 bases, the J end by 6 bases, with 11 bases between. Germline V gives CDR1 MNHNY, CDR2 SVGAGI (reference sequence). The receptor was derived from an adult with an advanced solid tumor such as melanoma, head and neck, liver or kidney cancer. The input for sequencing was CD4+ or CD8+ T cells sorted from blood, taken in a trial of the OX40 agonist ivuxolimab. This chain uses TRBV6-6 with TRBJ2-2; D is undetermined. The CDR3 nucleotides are TGTGCCAGCAGCAACCGTGGCCCCGGGGAGCTGTTTTTT. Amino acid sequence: CASSNRGPGELFF.